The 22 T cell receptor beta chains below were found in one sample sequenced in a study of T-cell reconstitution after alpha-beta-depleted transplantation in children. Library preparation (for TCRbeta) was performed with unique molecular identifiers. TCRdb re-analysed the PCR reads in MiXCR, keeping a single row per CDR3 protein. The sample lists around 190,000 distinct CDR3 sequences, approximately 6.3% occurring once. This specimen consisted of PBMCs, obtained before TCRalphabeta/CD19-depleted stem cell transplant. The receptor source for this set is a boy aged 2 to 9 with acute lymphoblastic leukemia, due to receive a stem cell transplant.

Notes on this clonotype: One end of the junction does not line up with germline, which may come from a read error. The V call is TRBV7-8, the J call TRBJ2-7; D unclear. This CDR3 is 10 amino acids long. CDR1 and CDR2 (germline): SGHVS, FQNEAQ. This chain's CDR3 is CASSPRRPDF. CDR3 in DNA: TGTGCCAGCAGCCCCAGGAGACCCGACTTC.

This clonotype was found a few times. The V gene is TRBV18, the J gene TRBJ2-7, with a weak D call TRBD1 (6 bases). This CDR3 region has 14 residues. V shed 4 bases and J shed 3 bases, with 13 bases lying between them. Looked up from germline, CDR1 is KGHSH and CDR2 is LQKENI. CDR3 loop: CASSLSAGDYEQYF. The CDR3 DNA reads TGTGCCAGCTCACTGAGCGCAGGGGACTACGAGCAGTACTTC.

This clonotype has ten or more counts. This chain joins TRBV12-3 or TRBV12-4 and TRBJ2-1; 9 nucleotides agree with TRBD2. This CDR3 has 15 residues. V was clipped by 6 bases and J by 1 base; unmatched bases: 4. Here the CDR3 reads CASRSLAGSYNEQFF. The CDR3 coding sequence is TGTGCCAGCAGGTCGCTAGCGGGGTCCTACAATGAGCAGTTCTTC.

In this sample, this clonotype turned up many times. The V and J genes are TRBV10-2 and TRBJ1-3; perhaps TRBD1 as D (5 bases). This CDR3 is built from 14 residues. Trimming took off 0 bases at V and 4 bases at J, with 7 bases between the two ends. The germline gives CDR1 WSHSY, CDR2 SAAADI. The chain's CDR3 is CASSESGEGNTIYF. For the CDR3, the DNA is TGCGCCAGCAGTGAGTCGGGGGAAGGAAACACCATATATTTT.

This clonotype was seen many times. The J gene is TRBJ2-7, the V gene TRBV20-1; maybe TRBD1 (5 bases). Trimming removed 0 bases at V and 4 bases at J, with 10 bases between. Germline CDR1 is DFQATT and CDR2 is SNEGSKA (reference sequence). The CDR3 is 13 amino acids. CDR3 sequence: CSAREGATYEQYF. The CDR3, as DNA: TGCAGTGCTAGAGAAGGGGCCACGTACGAGCAGTACTTC.

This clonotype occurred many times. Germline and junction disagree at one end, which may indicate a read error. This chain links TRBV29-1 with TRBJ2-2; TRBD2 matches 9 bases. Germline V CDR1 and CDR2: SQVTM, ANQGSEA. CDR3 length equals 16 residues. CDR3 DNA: TGCAGCGTCGAAGGGGGGGCTAGCGGGATCACCGGGGAGCTGTTTTTT. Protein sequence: CSVEGGASGITGELFF.

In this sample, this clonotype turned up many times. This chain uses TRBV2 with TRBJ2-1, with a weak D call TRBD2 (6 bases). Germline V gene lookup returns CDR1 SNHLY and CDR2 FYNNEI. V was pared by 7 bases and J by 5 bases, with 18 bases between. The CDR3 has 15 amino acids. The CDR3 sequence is CASITMWAGHNEQFF. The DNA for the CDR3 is TGTGCCAGCATCACTATGTGGGCGGGGCACAATGAGCAGTTCTTC.

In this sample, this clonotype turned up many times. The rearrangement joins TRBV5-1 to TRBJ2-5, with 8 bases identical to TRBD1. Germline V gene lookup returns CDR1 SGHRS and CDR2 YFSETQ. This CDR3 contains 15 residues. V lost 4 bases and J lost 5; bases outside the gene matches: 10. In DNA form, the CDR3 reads TGCGCCAGCAGCCCCGGACAGGGCGGTCAGGAGACCCAGTACTTC. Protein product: CASSPGQGGQETQYF.

The CDR3 reads CASSPPLGGTGEQYF. The CDR3 DNA reads TGTGCCAGCAGTCCCCCTCTGGGGGGCACAGGCGAGCAGTACTTC. The V gene is TRBV27, the J gene TRBJ2-7, with D perhaps assigned TRBD1 or TRBD2 (6 bases each). CDR3 length equals 15 residues. CDR1 is MNHEY and CDR2 is SMNVEV in the germline V gene (reference sequence). Trimming stripped 5 bases from V and 6 bases from J, with 20 bases between.

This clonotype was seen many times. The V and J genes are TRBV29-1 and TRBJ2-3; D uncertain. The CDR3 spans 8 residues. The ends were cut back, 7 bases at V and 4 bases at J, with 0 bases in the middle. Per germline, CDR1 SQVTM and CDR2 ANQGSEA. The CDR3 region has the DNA TGCAGCGCAGATACGCAGTATTTT. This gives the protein CSADTQYF.

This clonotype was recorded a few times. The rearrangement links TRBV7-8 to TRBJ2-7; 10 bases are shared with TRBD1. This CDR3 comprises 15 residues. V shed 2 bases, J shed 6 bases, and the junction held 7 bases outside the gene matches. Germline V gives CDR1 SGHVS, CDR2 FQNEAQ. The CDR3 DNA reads TGTGCCAGCAGCTTATACGGGACAGGGGAAGGCGAGCAGTACTTC. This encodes CASSLYGTGEGEQYF.

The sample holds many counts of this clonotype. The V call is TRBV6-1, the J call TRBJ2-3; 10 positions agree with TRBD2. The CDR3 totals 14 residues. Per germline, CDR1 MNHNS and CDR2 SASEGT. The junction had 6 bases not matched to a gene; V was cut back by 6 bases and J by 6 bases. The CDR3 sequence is CASREPGLADTQYF. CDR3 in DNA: TGTGCCAGCAGGGAACCGGGACTAGCGGATACGCAGTATTTT.

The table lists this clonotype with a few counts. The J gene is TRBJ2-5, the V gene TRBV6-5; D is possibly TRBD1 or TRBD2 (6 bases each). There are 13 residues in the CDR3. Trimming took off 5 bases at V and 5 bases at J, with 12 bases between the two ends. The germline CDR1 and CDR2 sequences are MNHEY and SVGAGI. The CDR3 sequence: CASSIEGGETQYF. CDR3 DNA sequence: TGTGCCAGCAGTATCGAAGGGGGGGAGACCCAGTACTTC.

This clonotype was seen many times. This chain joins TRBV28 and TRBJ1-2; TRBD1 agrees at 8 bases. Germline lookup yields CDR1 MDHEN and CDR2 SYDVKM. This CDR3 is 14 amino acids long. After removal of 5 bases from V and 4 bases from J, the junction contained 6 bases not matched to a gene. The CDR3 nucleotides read TGTGCCAGCAGTCTTCCCCAGGGGGCCTATGGCTACACCTTC. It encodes CASSLPQGAYGYTF.

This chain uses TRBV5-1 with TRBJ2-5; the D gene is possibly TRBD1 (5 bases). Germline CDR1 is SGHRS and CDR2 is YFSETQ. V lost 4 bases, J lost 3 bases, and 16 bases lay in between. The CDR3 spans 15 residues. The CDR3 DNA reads TGCGCCAGCAGCCTACTATTCCAGGGAAAAGAGACCCAGTACTTC. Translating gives CASSLLFQGKETQYF.

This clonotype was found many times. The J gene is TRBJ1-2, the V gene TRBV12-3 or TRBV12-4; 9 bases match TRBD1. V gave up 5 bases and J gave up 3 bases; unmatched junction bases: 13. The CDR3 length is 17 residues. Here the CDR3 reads CASSPQGTGLGDYGYTF. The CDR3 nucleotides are TGTGCCAGCAGTCCCCAAGGGACAGGGCTCGGGGACTATGGCTACACCTTC.

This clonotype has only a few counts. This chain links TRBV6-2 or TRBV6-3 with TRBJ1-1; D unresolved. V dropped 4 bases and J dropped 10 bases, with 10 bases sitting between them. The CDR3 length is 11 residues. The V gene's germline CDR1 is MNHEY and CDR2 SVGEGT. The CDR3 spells CASSFGRVAFF. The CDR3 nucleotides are TGTGCCAGCAGTTTTGGTCGGGTAGCTTTCTTT.

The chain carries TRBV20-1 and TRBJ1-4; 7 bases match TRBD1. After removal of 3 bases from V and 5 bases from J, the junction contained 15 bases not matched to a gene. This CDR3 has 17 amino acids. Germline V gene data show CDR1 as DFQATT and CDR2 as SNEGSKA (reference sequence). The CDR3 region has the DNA TGCAGTGCTAGGGCTCTCTTGACAGGGCGGGCGAATGAAAAACTGTTTTTT. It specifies CSARALLTGRANEKLFF.

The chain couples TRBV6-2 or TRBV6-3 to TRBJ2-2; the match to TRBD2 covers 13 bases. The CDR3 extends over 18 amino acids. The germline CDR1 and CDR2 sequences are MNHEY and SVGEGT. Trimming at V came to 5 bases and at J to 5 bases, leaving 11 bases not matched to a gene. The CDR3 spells CASSHLTSGRARTGELFF. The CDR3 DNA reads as TGTGCCAGCAGTCATCTAACTAGCGGGAGGGCCCGGACCGGGGAGCTGTTTTTT.

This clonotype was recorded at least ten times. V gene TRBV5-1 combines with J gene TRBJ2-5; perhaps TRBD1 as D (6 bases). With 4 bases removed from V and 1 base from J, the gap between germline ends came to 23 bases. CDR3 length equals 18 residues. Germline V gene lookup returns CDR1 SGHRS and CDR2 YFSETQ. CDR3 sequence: CASSRTGTSDEGQETQYF. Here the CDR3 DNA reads TGCGCCAGCAGCAGAACCGGGACATCCGATGAGGGCCAAGAGACCCAGTACTTC.

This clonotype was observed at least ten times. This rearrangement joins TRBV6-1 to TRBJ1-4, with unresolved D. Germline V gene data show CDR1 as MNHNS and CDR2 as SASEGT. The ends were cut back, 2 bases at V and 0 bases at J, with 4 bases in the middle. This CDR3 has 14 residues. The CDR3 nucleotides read TGTGCCAGCAGTGAATGGGCAACTAATGAAAAACTGTTTTTT. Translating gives CASSEWATNEKLFF.

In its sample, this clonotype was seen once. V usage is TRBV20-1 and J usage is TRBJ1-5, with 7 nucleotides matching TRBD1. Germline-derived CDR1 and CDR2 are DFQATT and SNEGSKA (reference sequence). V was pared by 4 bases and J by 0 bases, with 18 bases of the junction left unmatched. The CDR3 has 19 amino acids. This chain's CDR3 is CSATLTGLAGGNSNQPQHF. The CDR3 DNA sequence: TGCAGTGCTACTCTGACAGGGCTTGCCGGGGGCAATAGCAATCAGCCCCAGCATTTT.